A single sample is the source of the 28 T cell receptor beta chains below, sequenced in a study of OX40 agonist ivuxolimab in advanced cancers. Measured with immunoSEQ multiplex PCR; TCRdb has only the in-frame clones, and not every one. The sample lists about 100,000 clones, around nine tenths occurring once. The material was CD4+ or CD8+ T cells sorted from blood, obtained in a trial of the OX40 agonist ivuxolimab. All receptors derive from an adult with an advanced solid tumor such as melanoma, head and neck, liver or kidney cancer.

The count of this clone is one. CDR3 loop: CASSLGQGSYGYTF. CDR3 nucleotide sequence: TGCGCCAGCAGCCTCGGACAGGGAAGCTATGGCTACACCTTC. The chain uses TRBV4-3 and TRBJ1-2; 8 bases map to TRBD1. Germline-derived CDR1 and CDR2 are LGHNA and YSLEER. The CDR3 runs 14 residues. The V gene end was trimmed by 4 bases and the J gene end by 4 bases; junction bases not matched to a gene: 5.

The gene calls are TRBV7-2 and TRBJ2-7; the D gene is possibly TRBD2 (6 bases). Germline assignment: CDR1 SGHTA and CDR2 FQGNSA. CDR3 length equals 12 residues. Trimming took 6 bases from V and 3 from J, leaving 9 bases between them. The CDR3 region is CASRLANYEQYF. The CDR3 nucleotides read TGTGCCAGCAGACTAGCCAACTACGAGCAGTACTTC.

The rearrangement joins TRBV7-8 to TRBJ2-7, with 9 bases aligning to TRBD1. CDR3 length: 13 residues. From germline, CDR1 is SGHVS and CDR2 FQNEAQ. V dropped 3 bases and J dropped 5; count of bases not matched to a gene: 2. The CDR3 loop reads CASSFGQGNEQYF. The CDR3 coding sequence is TGTGCCAGCAGCTTCGGACAGGGGAACGAGCAGTACTTC.

This sequence joins TRBV5-1 and TRBJ2-5, with 13 positions matching TRBD2. In germline, CDR1 is SGHRS, CDR2 YFSETQ. This CDR3 is 15 amino acids long. J gave up 5 bases and V 4 bases, and 5 bases lay outside the gene matches. Here the CDR3 reads CASSPTSGRAETQYF. The CDR3 nucleotides read TGCGCCAGCAGCCCCACTAGCGGGAGGGCCGAGACCCAGTACTTC.

This clone was detected once. The chain recombines TRBV5-1 with TRBJ2-3; no clear D. Trimming removed 6 bases at V and 6 bases at J, with 8 bases between. The CDR3 consists of 11 residues. From germline, CDR1 is SGHRS and CDR2 YFSETQ. The CDR3 DNA is TGCGCCAGCACCGACGGGGATACGCAGTATTTT. Residues: CASTDGDTQYF.

V is TRBV6-6 and J is TRBJ1-5, with 7 positions matching TRBD1. The V gene's germline CDR1 is MNHNY and CDR2 SVGAGI (reference sequence). The length of the CDR3 is 15 residues. V shed 6 bases and J 1 base; nucleotides not matched to a gene: 6. The CDR3 nucleotides are TGTGCCAGCAGCCCCGACAGGGCGAGCAATCAGCCCCAGCATTTT. Amino acids: CASSPDRASNQPQHF.

V gene TRBV7-2 combines with J gene TRBJ2-6; D is uncertain. The CDR3 totals 15 residues. Trimming left V 1 base short and J 0 bases short, with 4 bases between. The germline gives CDR1 SGHTA, CDR2 FQGNSA. The CDR3 here is CASSLVHSGANVLTF. The DNA for the CDR3 is TGTGCCAGCAGCTTAGTCCACTCTGGGGCCAACGTCCTGACTTTC.

The gene calls are TRBV19 and TRBJ2-2; 11 bases align to TRBD1. J was trimmed by 7 bases and V by 3 bases; bases with no gene match: 10. The CDR3 has 17 amino acids. Germline-derived CDR1 and CDR2 are LNHDA and SQIVND (reference sequence). CDR3 sequence reads: CASSINGQGAAGGELFF. CDR3 DNA: TGTGCCAGTAGTATCAACGGACAGGGGGCCGCGGGCGGGGAGCTGTTTTTT.

The V call is TRBV4-3, the J call TRBJ1-2; the match to TRBD1 covers 7 bases. This CDR3 is 15 amino acids long. Germline V lookup: CDR1 LGHNA, CDR2 YSLEER. After removal of 0 bases from V and 2 bases from J, the junction contained 3 bases not matched to a gene. The CDR3: CASSQDPQGNYGYTF. The DNA for the CDR3 is TGCGCCAGCAGCCAAGACCCACAGGGGAACTATGGCTACACCTTC.

The chain employs TRBV2 and TRBJ2-7; unclear D gene. Germline values: CDR1 SNHLY, CDR2 FYNNEI. The CDR3 is 14 amino acids. Trimming cost V 0 bases and J 0 bases, with 6 bases left between them. Here the CDR3 reads CASSEAPSSYEQYF. The CDR3 nucleotides read TGTGCCAGCAGTGAAGCCCCTAGCTCCTACGAGCAGTACTTC. Based on the CDR3 plus reference TRBV2 and TRBJ2-7, the full variable domain is EPEVTQTPSHQVTQMGQEVILRCVPISNHLYFYWYRQILGQKVEFLVSFYNNEISEKSEIFDDQFSVERPDGSNFTLKIRSTKLEDSAMYFCASSEAPSSYEQYFGPGTRLTVT.

V and J are TRBV29-1 and TRBJ2-3; 7 bases line up with TRBD2. After removal of 4 bases from V and 0 bases from J, the junction contained 10 bases not matched to a gene. This CDR3 has 16 residues. The germline CDR1 and CDR2 sequences are SQVTM and ANQGSEA. The CDR3 sequence is CSVAGREGGSTDTQYF. CDR3 nucleotide sequence: TGCAGCGTTGCCGGTAGGGAGGGAGGAAGCACAGATACGCAGTATTTT.

This clone was recorded a few times. The CDR3 bases are TGCAGCGTTTCAGGGGGCTCTGGCAATCAGCCCCAGCATTTT. This encodes CSVSGGSGNQPQHF. This chain links TRBV29-1 with TRBJ1-5; 8 bases align to TRBD1. After removal of 5 bases from V and 2 bases from J, the junction contained 5 bases not matched to a gene. This CDR3 comprises 14 residues. Germline V gene data show CDR1 as SQVTM and CDR2 as ANQGSEA.

The chain recombines TRBV28 with TRBJ1-1, with D possibly being TRBD1 (5 bases). V was shortened by 5 bases and J by 4 bases, with 11 bases between the two germline ends. The length of the CDR3 is 13 residues. The germline gives CDR1 MDHEN, CDR2 SYDVKM. Here the CDR3 DNA reads TGTGCCAGCAGTCCTTGGGGGTCCACTGAAGCTTTCTTT. Translation gives CASSPWGSTEAFF. Complete variable domain (other parts from reference TRBV28 and TRBJ1-1): DVKVTQSSRYLVKRTGEKVFLECVQDMDHENMFWYRQDPGLGLRLIYFSYDVKMKEKGDIPEGYSVSREKKERFSLILESASTNQTSMYLCASSPWGSTEAFFGQGTRLTVV.

The chain employs TRBV14 and TRBJ2-7, with TRBD1 matching 7 bases. Germline V gene sequence: CDR1 SGHDN, CDR2 FVKESK. The CDR3 covers 14 residues. V shed 4 bases, J shed 4 bases, and the junction held 7 bases outside the gene matches. CDR3 sequence (DNA): TGTGCCAGCAGCCTAGACAGGGTGGTATACGAGCAGTACTTC. Amino acid sequence: CASSLDRVVYEQYF.

This clone was picked up one time. The chain has TRBV7-2 and TRBJ2-1, with D perhaps TRBD1 (6 bases). The CDR3 has 14 amino acids. The V and J ends lost 3 bases and 7 bases respectively, with 13 bases between them. Germline CDR1 is SGHTA and CDR2 is FQGNSA. Written as DNA, the CDR3 is TGTGCCAGCAGCTTGCAACAGGGACGGAATGAGCAGTTCTTC. Its translation: CASSLQQGRNEQFF.

V gene TRBV5-6 combines with J gene TRBJ2-5, with D unresolved. The CDR3 is made up of 15 amino acids. Germline CDR1 SGHDT, CDR2 YYEEEE. Trimming took off 5 bases at V and 0 bases at J, with 14 bases between the two ends. CDR3 loop: CASSQLLEYQETQYF. The CDR3 DNA is TGTGCCAGCAGTCAGCTCCTTGAGTACCAAGAGACCCAGTACTTC. Full variable domain (remainder filled in from reference TRBV5-6 and TRBJ2-5): DAGVTQSPTHLIKTRGQQVTLRCSPKSGHDTVSWYQQALGQGPQFIFQYYEEEERQRGNFPDRFSGHQFPNYSSELNVNALLLGDSALYLCASSQLLEYQETQYFGPGTRLLVL.

This chain connects TRBV6-1 to TRBJ1-4; 7 bases are a match to TRBD1. Germline loops: CDR1 MNHNS, CDR2 SASEGT. The CDR3 covers 16 residues. With 3 bases clipped from V and 4 bases from J, the junction kept 8 bases outside the gene matches. The CDR3 coding sequence is TGTGCCAGCAGTGACACAGGGGCAAGCGGTAATGAAAAACTGTTTTTT. This sequence encodes CASSDTGASGNEKLFF.

This sequence joins TRBV2 and TRBJ1-6; a weak D match, TRBD1 (5 bases). The CDR3 is 16 amino acids. Germline CDR1 is SNHLY and CDR2 is FYNNEI. The V end lost 6 bases, the J end lost 10 bases, and 22 bases lay between the germline ends. CDR3 bases: TGTGCCAGCAGCCCAACCCCCCCCAGGGCTGGCTCACCCCTCCACTTT. Its protein is CASSPTPPRAGSPLHF. Based on the CDR3 plus reference TRBV2 and TRBJ1-6, the full variable domain is EPEVTQTPSHQVTQMGQEVILRCVPISNHLYFYWYRQILGQKVEFLVSFYNNEISEKSEIFDDQFSVERPDGSNFTLKIRSTKLEDSAMYFCASSPTPPRAGSPLHFGNGTRLTVT.

The chain is built from TRBV18 and TRBJ1-5, with D possibly TRBD1 on 5 matching bases. Germline CDR1 KGHSH, CDR2 LQKENI. CDR3 length equals 15 residues. The ends were cut back, 6 bases at V and 0 bases at J, with 12 bases in the middle. The CDR3 loop is CASSPTADSNQPQHF. Written as DNA, the CDR3 is TGTGCCAGCTCCCCGACAGCCGATAGCAATCAGCCCCAGCATTTT.

V gene TRBV6-1 combines with J gene TRBJ1-2; 7 bases line up with TRBD1. Germline V gene lookup returns CDR1 MNHNS and CDR2 SASEGT. The CDR3 totals 16 residues. Losses at the gene ends were 1 base for V and 3 bases for J; bases not matched to a gene: 8. The CDR3 coding sequence is TGTGCCAGCAGTGAAGTCCTACAGGGGTTGGACTATGGCTACACCTTC. Residues: CASSEVLQGLDYGYTF.

The genes are TRBV4-1 and TRBJ2-7; 10 nucleotides align to TRBD2. CDR3 size: 17 residues. The V gene's germline CDR1 is MGHRA and CDR2 YSYEKL. Trimming at V came to 0 bases and at J to 2 bases, leaving 7 bases not matched to a gene. The CDR3 region has the DNA TGCGCCAGCAGCCAAGATCCGGGGCTAGCGGGAGCCTACGAGCAGTACTTC. Protein sequence: CASSQDPGLAGAYEQYF.

This clone appeared a few times. CDR3 amino acids: CASSIPGASDTQYF. Here the CDR3 DNA reads TGTGCCAGTAGTATTCCGGGAGCTTCGGATACGCAGTATTTT. The chain links TRBV19 to TRBJ2-3, with D possibly being TRBD2 (6 bases). Germline V CDR1 and CDR2: LNHDA, SQIVND (reference sequence). Trimming removed 3 bases from V and 6 bases from J, with 13 bases in between. This CDR3 is built from 14 residues. Supplemented by reference TRBV19 and TRBJ2-3, the full variable domain reads DGGITQSPKYLFRKEGQNVTLSCEQNLNHDAMYWYRQDPGQGLRLIYYSQIVNDFQKGDIAEGYSVSREKKESFPLTVTSAQKNPTAFYLCASSIPGASDTQYFGPGTRLTVL.

The V and J genes are TRBV7-7 and TRBJ2-3; 11 bases align to TRBD2. This CDR3 has 15 amino acids. Trimming took 5 bases from V and 5 from J; bases not matched to a gene: 6. Germline lookup yields CDR1 SSHAT and CDR2 FNYEAQ (reference sequence). This chain's CDR3 is CASSAQLAGVDTQYF. DNA for the CDR3: TGTGCCAGCAGCGCCCAACTAGCGGGGGTAGATACGCAGTATTTT.

The chain has TRBV11-2 and TRBJ2-3, with 10 bases fitting TRBD2. CDR3 size: 15 residues. Germline V CDR1 and CDR2: SGHAT, FQNNGV. V gave up 6 bases and J gave up 4 bases; unmatched junction bases: 7. The CDR3 loop reads CASRITAGGADTQYF. The CDR3 DNA sequence: TGTGCCAGCAGAATAACAGCGGGAGGGGCAGATACGCAGTATTTT.

This rearrangement joins TRBV30 to TRBJ1-1; D remains unclear. In germline, CDR1 is GTSNPN, CDR2 SVGIG (reference sequence). Between the trimmed V and J ends, which lost 8 bases and 1 base, there was a span of 20 bases. This CDR3 contains 15 residues. In DNA, the CDR3 is TGTGCCCTCTGCCCCTTCGGCGGTGGGAACACTGAAGCTTTCTTT. Its translation is CALCPFGGGNTEAFF.

The chain has TRBV6-6 and TRBJ1-4, with 7 bases identical to TRBD1. This CDR3 has 12 amino acids. The germline gives CDR1 MNHNY, CDR2 SVGAGI (reference sequence). V was clipped by 8 bases and J by 8 bases; unmatched bases: 5. DNA for the CDR3: TGTGCCAGCCGACAGGGTTGGGAAAAACTGTTTTTT. Its translation: CASRQGWEKLFF.

The chain is built from TRBV6-1 and TRBJ1-4; D is possibly TRBD1 (6 bases). The V gene lost 6 bases and the J gene lost 6 bases, with 17 bases spanning the gap. Germline CDR1 reads MNHNS; CDR2 reads SASEGT. CDR3 length: 15 residues. CDR3 protein: CASREGGAGHEKLFF. CDR3 nucleotides: TGTGCCAGCAGGGAGGGGGGCGCTGGACATGAAAAACTGTTTTTT.

The chain links TRBV7-3 to TRBJ2-1; 12 bases align to TRBD2. CDR1 and CDR2 (germline): SGHTA, FQGTGA. The CDR3 is made up of 17 amino acids. V lost 4 bases, J lost 7 bases, and 11 bases stayed unmatched. CDR3 residues: CASSSGTLAGGSNEQFF. DNA of the CDR3: TGTGCCAGCAGCTCGGGTACCCTAGCGGGAGGGTCGAATGAGCAGTTCTTC.